These 18 T cell receptor beta chains were all obtained from the same sample, sequenced in a study of blood T cells in healthy people across ages. Sample-barcoded 5' priming and a J-beta primer mix drove a second PCR of roughly 7 to 11 cycles. A single record per CDR3 protein comes from TCRdb applying MiXCR to the 5' RACE reads. The repertoire holds over a million distinct CDR3 sequences, with 42% as singletons. Material for sequencing was blood. Receptor source: a woman aged 18-29 years in good health.

This chain uses TRBV7-2 with TRBJ2-5; D unclear. The assigned J gene may be wrong: the sequence end matches TRBJ2-7 better. The length of the CDR3 is 16 residues. Per the germline V gene, CDR1 is SGHTA and CDR2 is FQGNSA. The CDR3 region is CASSVTTPPSSFEQYF. The CDR3 DNA sequence: TGTGCCAGCAGCGTAACAACACCCCCTTCTTCTTTCGAGCAGTACTTC.

V and J are TRBV20-1 and TRBJ1-3, with D tentatively TRBD1 (5 bases). CDR3 size: 14 residues. Germline V lookup: CDR1 DFQATT, CDR2 SNEGSKA (reference sequence). V was pared by 3 bases and J by 0 bases, with 9 bases between. CDR3 region: CSARGDSSGNTIYF. CDR3 DNA sequence: TGCAGTGCTAGGGGCGACAGCTCTGGAAACACCATATATTTT.

This clonotype has more than one count but fewer than ten. The rearrangement joins TRBV29-1 to TRBJ2-5; 9 bases fit TRBD2. V gave up 5 bases and J gave up 11 bases; unmatched junction bases: 12. Germline V gene data show CDR1 as SQVTM and CDR2 as ANQGSEA. This CDR3 spans 13 amino acids. Here the CDR3 reads CSVIFGTSNEQYF. The CDR3 bases are TGCAGCGTTATATTCGGGACTAGCAATGAGCAGTACTTC.

As for this clonotype: The junction does not match germline at one end; this may be a read error. The chain is built from TRBV12-3 or TRBV12-4 and TRBJ2-7; 8 bases map to TRBD1. This CDR3 comprises 14 residues. As DNA, the CDR3 is TGTGCCTGCAGTCCTACAGGGGGCTCCTACGAGCAGTACTTC. It translates to CACSPTGGSYEQYF.

The V call is TRBV5-1, the J call TRBJ1-1; D may be TRBD1 (5 bases). The CDR3 loop spans 15 amino acids. Trimming took off 6 bases at V and 3 bases at J, with 18 bases between the two ends. CDR1 and CDR2 from the germline V gene are SGHRS and YFSETQ. CDR3: CASMRRGDGDTEAFF. The CDR3 DNA reads as TGCGCCAGCATGCGCCGGGGCGATGGGGACACTGAAGCTTTCTTT.

This sequence joins TRBV7-2 and TRBJ2-2; 7 nucleotides line up with TRBD2. In germline, CDR1 is SGHTA, CDR2 FQGNSA. There are 13 residues in the CDR3. The V gene end was trimmed by 5 bases and the J gene end by 6 bases; junction bases not matched to a gene: 3. The CDR3 here is CASSPGLAGELFF. CDR3 sequence (DNA): TGTGCCAGCAGCCCCGGACTAGCCGGGGAGCTGTTTTTT. The full variable domain, completed using reference TRBV7-2 and TRBJ2-2, is GAGVSQSPSNKVTEKGKDVELRCDPISGHTALYWYRQSLGQGLEFLIYFQGNSAPDKSGLPSDRFSAERTGGSVSTLTIQRTQQEDSAVYLCASSPGLAGELFFGEGSRLTVL.

This clonotype was counted a few times. The V and J genes are TRBV6-6 and TRBJ2-3, with TRBD2 matching over 8 bases. This CDR3 is built from 13 residues. Trimming cost V 7 bases and J 11 bases; bases outside gene matches: 11. Germline V CDR1 and CDR2: MNHNY, SVGAGI (reference sequence). The CDR3 DNA follows: TGTGCCAGCACCAGCGGGGGACAACTTTTGCAGTATTTT. This translates into CASTSGGQLLQYF.

The sample holds a few counts of this clonotype. J is TRBJ2-1 and V is TRBV6-6; D remains ambiguous. V lost 6 bases and J lost 5, with 17 bases in between. From germline, CDR1 is MNHNY and CDR2 SVGAGI (reference sequence). This CDR3 spans 15 amino acids. The CDR3 spells CASSRFWDTNNEQFF. In nucleotides, the CDR3 is TGTGCCAGCAGCAGGTTCTGGGATACCAACAATGAGCAGTTCTTC.

As concerns this clonotype: Compared with germline, one end of the junction differs, possibly owing to a read error. V gene TRBV3-1 combines with J gene TRBJ2-1, with D uncertain. CDR3 size: 14 residues. Germline CDR1 LGHDT, CDR2 YNNKEL (reference sequence). DNA of the CDR3: TGTGCCAGCAGCCGCTCAGGCTCCTACGATGAGCAGTTCTTC. Translating it yields CASSRSGSYDEQFF.

The genes are TRBV5-6 and TRBJ2-3; 7 nucleotides line up with TRBD1. The CDR3 is made up of 15 amino acids. CDR1 is SGHDT, CDR2 YYEEEE, per germline. V shed 3 bases, J shed 1 base, and the junction held 5 bases outside the gene matches. CDR3 nucleotides: TGTGCCAGCAGCTCCCTCGACAGGGGCACAGATACGCAGTATTTT. Residues: CASSSLDRGTDTQYF.

This clonotype was recorded many times. Germline is not matched at one junction end, which may reflect a read error. The chain couples TRBV5-1 to TRBJ2-3; D gene uncertain. CDR1 is SGHRS and CDR2 is YFSETQ in the germline V gene. This CDR3 has 15 residues. The CDR3 here is CASSLGGQSTDTQYF. CDR3 coding DNA: TGTGCCAGCAGCTTGGGCGGCCAAAGCACAGATACGCAGTATTTT.

The rearrangement joins TRBV2 to TRBJ1-1, with D uncertain. CDR3 size: 17 residues. The V gene lost 7 bases and the J gene lost 0 bases, with 21 bases spanning the gap. The germline gives CDR1 SNHLY, CDR2 FYNNEI. CDR3: CASNNPSRVGVNTEAFF. The CDR3 DNA is TGTGCCAGCAACAACCCTTCGCGGGTTGGAGTGAACACTGAAGCTTTCTTT.

The V and J genes are TRBV10-3 and TRBJ1-2; D remains unclear. Germline lookup yields CDR1 ENHRY and CDR2 SYGVKD. CDR3 length: 12 amino acids. With 6 bases removed from V and 6 bases from J, the gap between germline ends came to 11 bases. CDR3 residues: CAISPHQDGYTF. The CDR3 DNA reads TGTGCCATCAGCCCCCATCAAGATGGCTACACCTTC.

The chain is built from TRBV10-3 and TRBJ1-3; the D is unclear. This CDR3 comprises 12 residues. Germline CDR1 ENHRY, CDR2 SYGVKD. V was trimmed by 4 bases and J by 2 bases, leaving 3 bases between them. CDR3 sequence: CAISGTGNTIYF. The CDR3 nucleotides are TGTGCCATCAGTGGAACTGGAAACACCATATATTTT.

There are a few counts of this clonotype. The J gene is TRBJ2-1, the V gene TRBV2, with 9 bases lining up with TRBD2. CDR1 and CDR2 (germline): SNHLY, FYNNEI. The J segment lost 5 bases and the V segment lost 4 bases, leaving 3 bases of the junction unmatched. The CDR3 runs to 14 residues. CDR3 loop: CASSGLAADNEQFF. CDR3 coding DNA: TGTGCCAGCAGTGGACTAGCGGCCGACAATGAGCAGTTCTTC. Complete variable domain (other parts from reference TRBV2 and TRBJ2-1): EPEVTQTPSHQVTQMGQEVILRCVPISNHLYFYWYRQILGQKVEFLVSFYNNEISEKSEIFDDQFSVERPDGSNFTLKIRSTKLEDSAMYFCASSGLAADNEQFFGPGTRLTVL.

The J gene is TRBJ2-5, the V gene TRBV7-3; unclear D gene. This CDR3 has 14 residues. Trimming shortened V by 3 bases and J by 4 bases, and 12 bases separated the two germline ends. Germline CDR1 and CDR2: SGHTA and FQGTGA. The CDR3 protein is CASSLRPDGETQYF. The CDR3 coding sequence is TGTGCCAGCAGCTTGCGCCCGGACGGAGAGACCCAGTACTTC.

This clonotype has only a few counts. This chain links TRBV2 with TRBJ1-5; 7 bases are a match to TRBD1. CDR1 SNHLY and CDR2 FYNNEI come from the germline V gene. The CDR3 consists of 16 residues. J lost 5 bases, V lost 0 bases, and 7 bases had no gene match. The CDR3 here is CASSEAIRGSDQPQHF. CDR3 coding DNA: TGTGCCAGCAGTGAAGCGATCAGGGGGAGCGATCAGCCCCAGCATTTT.

The CDR3 loop is CATTDRVYEQYF. In DNA form, the CDR3 reads TGCGCCACCACGGACAGGGTATACGAGCAGTACTTC. The gene calls are TRBV5-1 and TRBJ2-7; the match to TRBD1 covers 8 bases. Trimming cost V 9 bases and J 4 bases; bases outside gene matches: 6. The length of the CDR3 is 12 residues. The germline V gene encodes CDR1 SGHRS and CDR2 YFSETQ. Full variable domain (remainder filled in from reference TRBV5-1 and TRBJ2-7): KAGVTQTPRYLIKTRGQQVTLSCSPISGHRSVSWYQQTPGQGLQFLFEYFSETQRNKGNFPGRFSGRQFSNSRSEMNVSTLELGDSALYLCATTDRVYEQYFGPGTRLTVT.